The next 24 T cell receptor beta chains were all read from a single sample in a study of glioma-infiltrating T cells (dated by TCRdb to 2015 to 2016). The instrument given in TCRdb is Illumina MiSeq. TCR alpha and beta CDR3 regions were amplified with the iRepertoire nested amplicon-rescue multiplex PCR (arm-PCR) platform from RNA. TCRdb trimmed public reads at Q25 via fastp, called clones via MiXCR and kept in-frame beta chains. Records with the same CDR3 protein are collapsed into one entry carrying the most frequent genes and DNA. In this sample the table shows approximately 190,000 distinct CDR3 sequences, roughly a third of which occur a single time. The top ten hold around 20% of the sample. Sequenced sample: glioma tissue, nonneoplastic brain tissue, or PBMCs (not recorded which). The receptors come from a human donor with low-grade glioma or glioblastoma, undergoing nonglioma brain surgery, or in good health (not recorded which).

This clonotype has just a few counts. V usage is TRBV5-6 and J usage is TRBJ1-1; D not resolved. V gave up 0 bases and J gave up 4 bases, with 7 bases separating them. This CDR3 is built from 13 residues. CDR1 and CDR2 (germline): SGHDT, YYEEEE. Here the CDR3 reads CASSLEFATEAFF. CDR3 coding DNA: TGTGCCAGCAGCTTGGAGTTTGCCACTGAAGCTTTCTTT.

This clonotype showed up just a few times. This rearrangement joins TRBV5-1 to TRBJ2-3; D is possibly TRBD1 or TRBD2 (5 bases each). The V gene lost 4 bases and the J gene lost 3 bases, with 15 bases spanning the gap. CDR1 SGHRS and CDR2 YFSETQ come from the germline V gene. There are 15 residues in the CDR3. DNA for the CDR3: TGCGCCAGCAGCGCTAGAGGGGCCCCTACAGATACGCAGTATTTT. Translating it yields CASSARGAPTDTQYF.

Worth noting for this clonotype: This could be a read error, since a much larger clone is one nucleotide away. The chain joins TRBV2 to TRBJ2-6; the D gene is possibly TRBD1 (5 bases). The CDR3 covers 15 residues. CDR1 SNHLY and CDR2 FYNNEI come from the germline V gene. The CDR3 reads CASSQQSSGANALTF. The CDR3 DNA reads as TGTGCCAGCAGCCAACAGAGCTCTGGGGCCAACGCCCTGACTTTC.

This clonotype was recorded at least ten times. The chain recombines TRBV7-9 with TRBJ2-5, with TRBD2 as a possible D gene (6 bases). V lost 5 bases and J 10 bases, leaving 11 bases between the germline ends. Germline-derived CDR1 and CDR2 are SEHNR and FQNEAQ (reference sequence). The CDR3 has 11 residues. The CDR3 sequence: CASSALGGQYF. CDR3 sequence (DNA): TGTGCCAGCAGCGCCCTGGGGGGCCAGTACTTC. The full variable domain, completed using reference TRBV7-9 and TRBJ2-5, is DTGVSQNPRHKITKRGQNVTFRCDPISEHNRLYWYRQTLGQGPEFLTYFQNEAQLEKSRLLSDRFSAERPKGSFSTLEIQRTEQGDSAMYLCASSALGGQYFGPGTRLLVL.

This clonotype was seen at least ten times. The rearrangement joins TRBV3-1 to TRBJ2-3; D might be TRBD1 (5 bases). The V end lost 2 bases, the J end lost 3 bases, and 9 bases lay between the germline ends. The CDR3 totals 14 residues. The germline V gene encodes CDR1 LGHDT and CDR2 YNNKEL (reference sequence). CDR3 residues: CASSQQGETDTQYF. CDR3 DNA: TGTGCCAGCAGCCAACAGGGTGAGACAGATACGCAGTATTTT.

The chain carries TRBV3-1 and TRBJ2-1; 10 bases map to TRBD2. Trimming at V came to 5 bases and at J to 0 bases, leaving 7 bases not matched to a gene. The CDR3 is 17 amino acids. Germline V gives CDR1 LGHDT, CDR2 YNNKEL (reference sequence). DNA for the CDR3: TGTGCCAGCAGCTATGGGGCTAGCGGGAGCTCCTACAATGAGCAGTTCTTC. Translating gives CASSYGASGSSYNEQFF.

This clonotype has at least ten counts. This chain links TRBV20-1 with TRBJ2-5, with 10 positions matching TRBD2. Germline-derived CDR1 and CDR2 are DFQATT and SNEGSKA (reference sequence). V lost 6 bases to trimming and J lost 7 bases; unmatched junction nucleotides: 11. The CDR3 has 14 amino acids. The CDR3 loop reads CSAPPAGGTWTQYF. The CDR3 nucleotides read TGCAGTGCACCCCCAGCGGGAGGGACCTGGACCCAGTACTTC.

In its sample, this clonotype was seen a few times. The chain couples TRBV12-3 or TRBV12-4 to TRBJ2-1; TRBD2 might be the D (5 bases). V lost 4 bases and J 6 bases, leaving 16 bases between the germline ends. The CDR3 is 15 residues long. CDR3 DNA: TGTGCCAGCAGTTCCACCGGGGTAACCCCCAATGAGCAGTTCTTC. The encoded protein is CASSSTGVTPNEQFF.

This clonotype was observed many times. The chain links TRBV7-2 to TRBJ2-7; 10 nucleotides align to TRBD1. This CDR3 contains 12 residues. The germline gives CDR1 SGHTA, CDR2 FQGNSA. The ends lost 8 bases at V and 4 bases at J; junction bases unmatched: 2. The CDR3, as DNA: TGTGCCAGCTCGGGACAGGGGTACGAGCAGTACTTC. Translation: CASSGQGYEQYF. The variable domain in full, with the rest retrieved from reference TRBV7-2 and TRBJ2-7, is GAGVSQSPSNKVTEKGKDVELRCDPISGHTALYWYRQSLGQGLEFLIYFQGNSAPDKSGLPSDRFSAERTGGSVSTLTIQRTQQEDSAVYLCASSGQGYEQYFGPGTRLTVT.

This chain joins TRBV5-1 and TRBJ2-2; D may be TRBD1 (5 bases). The V and J ends lost 3 bases and 0 bases respectively, with 12 bases between them. Per the germline V gene, CDR1 is SGHRS and CDR2 is YFSETQ. CDR3 length equals 16 residues. The CDR3 spells CASSSAGMANTGELFF. The CDR3 coding sequence is TGCGCCAGCAGCTCCGCAGGGATGGCGAACACCGGGGAGCTGTTTTTT.

This clonotype was observed at least ten times. CDR3 sequence reads: CSARDFSSGNTIYF. In nucleotides, the CDR3 is TGCAGTGCTAGGGACTTCTCCTCTGGAAACACCATATATTTT. The V and J genes are TRBV20-1 and TRBJ1-3; D uncertain. The CDR3 runs to 14 residues. CDR1 DFQATT and CDR2 SNEGSKA come from the germline V gene (reference sequence). Trimming shortened V by 3 bases and J by 0 bases, and 9 bases separated the two germline ends.

At least ten counts were recorded for this clonotype. The chain carries TRBV10-3 and TRBJ1-1, with 8 bases identical to TRBD1. Per germline, CDR1 ENHRY and CDR2 SYGVKD. Germline trimming cut 5 bases from V and 4 bases from J; bases unmatched to any gene: 6. This CDR3 is 14 amino acids long. The CDR3 loop reads CAISTNTGGTEAFF. The CDR3 coding sequence is TGTGCCATCAGTACGAACACAGGGGGCACTGAAGCTTTCTTT.

Regarding this clonotype: It may be a read error: a sequence one base away is much more abundant. The gene calls are TRBV4-2 and TRBJ2-1, with D uncertain. Deletions cut 4 bases from V and 1 base from J, with 11 bases between. The CDR3 contains 15 residues. Germline CDR1 reads LGHNA; CDR2 reads YNFKEQ. For the CDR3, the DNA is TGTGCCAGCAGCCTTGGGCGGAGTTCCTACAATGAGCAGTTCTTC. It yields the protein CASSLGRSSYNEQFF.

This clonotype was counted many times. The chain carries TRBV7-9 and TRBJ1-1; D call uncertain. V was pared by 5 bases and J by 3 bases, with 16 bases between. Per germline, CDR1 SEHNR and CDR2 FQNEAQ (reference sequence). The length of the CDR3 is 15 residues. The CDR3 reads CASSLAPNGDTEAFF. In DNA form, the CDR3 reads TGTGCCAGCAGCCTGGCCCCCAACGGAGACACTGAAGCTTTCTTT.

Comments on this clonotype: The junction departs from the called germline gene at one end, perhaps through a read error. This chain links TRBV5-1 with TRBJ1-2, with 7 positions matching TRBD1. Germline V gene lookup returns CDR1 SGHRS and CDR2 YFSETQ. The CDR3 spans 13 residues. CDR3 sequence reads: CASSLAGGAENSF. The CDR3, as DNA: TGCGCCAGCAGCTTGGCAGGGGGTGCCGAAAACAGCTTC.

Concerning this clonotype: A single base separates this from a much larger clone, so it may be a read error. The rearrangement uses TRBV4-1 and TRBJ1-5; no clear D gene. CDR3 length equals 14 residues. Trimming removed 0 bases from V and 5 bases from J, with 8 bases in between. Germline assignment: CDR1 MGHRA and CDR2 YSYEKL. The CDR3 DNA is TGCGCCAGCAGCCAAGATGGAGGCGATCAGCCCCAGCATTTT. Its translation is CASSQDGGDQPQHF.

J is TRBJ2-1 and V is TRBV6-1, with D possibly matching TRBD2 (6 bases). Germline values: CDR1 MNHNS, CDR2 SASEGT. The CDR3 runs to 16 residues. V lost 6 bases, J lost 7 bases, and 22 bases lay in between. CDR3 residues: CASRISGPALKNEQFF. The CDR3 DNA follows: TGTGCCAGCAGGATAAGCGGGCCTGCCCTAAAAAATGAGCAGTTCTTC.

This clonotype was counted many times. The chain joins TRBV5-4 to TRBJ2-7; 12 positions agree with TRBD1. The CDR3 sequence is 15 residues long. Germline V gene data show CDR1 as SGHNT and CDR2 as YYREEE (reference sequence). The trim removed 3 bases at V and 4 bases at J, leaving 5 bases unmatched. This chain's CDR3 is CASSYPGQGAYEQYF. The CDR3 coding sequence is TGTGCCAGCAGCTACCCGGGACAGGGGGCTTACGAGCAGTACTTC.

The chain is built from TRBV19 and TRBJ2-1; 8 positions match TRBD2. Trimming removed 3 bases from V and 8 bases from J; junction bases left unmatched: 3. Germline V CDR1 and CDR2: LNHDA, SQIVND (reference sequence). The CDR3 is 13 residues long. The CDR3 coding sequence is TGTGCCAGTAGTATCGGGACTAGAGATGAGCAGTTCTTC. It yields the protein CASSIGTRDEQFF.

Here the CDR3 reads CASSFDSATNEKLFF. The CDR3, as DNA: TGTGCCAGCAGCTTCGACAGCGCAACTAATGAAAAACTGTTTTTT. The genes are TRBV7-9 and TRBJ1-4; a possible D gene is TRBD1 (5 bases). V was cut by 3 bases and J by 0 bases, with 8 bases left in between. CDR3 length: 15 amino acids. Germline lookup yields CDR1 SEHNR and CDR2 FQNEAQ (reference sequence).

The rearrangement uses TRBV14 and TRBJ2-1, with D perhaps being TRBD1 or TRBD2 (5 bases each). Trimming removed 1 base at V and 3 bases at J, with 10 bases between. Germline-derived CDR1 and CDR2 are SGHDN and FVKESK. CDR3 length: 15 amino acids. CDR3 amino acids: CASSQGGGYYNEQFF. The CDR3, as DNA: TGTGCCAGCAGCCAAGGGGGCGGGTACTACAATGAGCAGTTCTTC.

The gene calls are TRBV20-1 and TRBJ2-1; weak D call: TRBD2 (5 bases). The CDR3 length is 12 residues. Per the germline V gene, CDR1 is DFQATT and CDR2 is SNEGSKA (reference sequence). CDR3 loop: CRGLGKYNEQFF. The CDR3, as DNA: TGCAGAGGACTGGGAAAGTACAATGAGCAGTTCTTC.

At least ten counts were recorded for this clonotype. This chain links TRBV6-5 with TRBJ2-2, with 12 nucleotides matching TRBD2. Germline V gene data show CDR1 as MNHEY and CDR2 as SVGAGI. The CDR3 contains 16 residues. The ends lost 0 bases at V and 4 bases at J; junction bases unmatched: 0. The CDR3, as DNA: TGTGCCAGCAGTTACTCACTAGCGGGAGGCACCGGGGAGCTGTTTTTT. Amino acid sequence: CASSYSLAGGTGELFF.

For this clonotype: One base away lies a much larger clone, so this may be a sequencing read error. The V and J genes are TRBV11-2 and TRBJ2-2, with 8 nucleotides matching TRBD2. The CDR3 is 17 amino acids. With V trimmed by 3 bases and J by 7 bases, 13 bases remained unmatched. Germline V gene data show CDR1 as SGHAT and CDR2 as FQNNGV. The DNA of the CDR3 is TGTGCCAGCAGCTTCCGGACTAGCAGGAACCAGGACGGGGAGCTGTTTTTT. Its protein is CASSFRTSRNQDGELFF.